The entry below describes one T cell receptor beta chain. Its specificity is unknown. This CDR3 is 13 amino acids long. Germline lookup yields CDR1 SEHNR and CDR2 FQNEAQ (reference sequence). Trimming shortened V by 3 bases and J by 7 bases, and 9 bases separated the two germline ends. These data belong to a study of T cell repertoires in cytomegalovirus infection. MiXCR was run by TCRdb on the reads, yielding one entry per CDR3 protein. The top ten clones hold 40% to 55% of a sample with 250,000 or so distinct CDR3 sequences, 15% to 20% of them seen once. Study observations and caveats: Adding up the frequency of public TCR beta families identified people who carried CMV plus the relevant HLA.

The origin of this receptor is a human donor in good health (CMV status not recorded). Some clones in this sample may be carry-over from other donors' samples. The sample was CD8+ T cells from PBMCs. The chain has TRBV7-9 and TRBJ2-2; D is unresolved. CDR3 DNA sequence: TGTGCCAGCAGCTTTCGTGATGGCGGGGAGCTGTTTTTT. Its protein product is CASSFRDGGELFF.